These 25 T cell receptor beta chains share one sample of origin, sequenced in a study of T cell clonality in common variable immunodeficiency. Study-level points and caveats: Reportedly, TCR beta sequences from common variable immunodeficiency showed fewer deletions and N-nucleotide insertions.

Their specific antigens are unknown. Method: immunoSEQ multiplex PCR; TCRdb's copy keeps in-frame clones and lacks some. Found here are about 42,000 clones, no singletons; the ten largest cover around 6%. Material for sequencing was peripheral blood mononuclear cells. These TCRs come from a human donor with common variable immunodeficiency.

This clone was seen more than once but under ten times. Read coverage stops 3 residues before the CDR3 terminus; the germline J gene supplies the remainder. The chain joins TRBV5-6 to TRBJ2-7, with 7 bases aligning to TRBD2. The CDR3 sequence is 14 residues long. Losses at the gene ends were 0 bases for V and 6 bases for J; bases not matched to a gene: 6. CDR1 is SGHDT and CDR2 is YYEEEE in the germline V gene. This CDR3 reads CASSLAGLGSEQYF. The sequenced CDR3 bases are TGTGCCAGCAGCTTGGCTGGACTAGGTAGCGAG. The whole variable domain, remainder taken from reference TRBV5-6 and TRBJ2-7, is DAGVTQSPTHLIKTRGQQVTLRCSPKSGHDTVSWYQQALGQGPQFIFQYYEEEERQRGNFPDRFSGHQFPNYSSELNVNALLLGDSALYLCASSLAGLGSEQYFGPGTRLTVT.

Remarks on this clone: Read sequence stops 3 residues before the CDR3 end, and the germline J gene provides the missing end. The rearrangement uses TRBV20-1 and TRBJ2-5; TRBD2 is a possible D gene (5 bases). The CDR3 has 14 amino acids. Trimming pared 3 bases from V and 2 bases from J, leaving 13 bases between. Germline V gene lookup returns CDR1 DFQATT and CDR2 SNEGSKA (reference sequence). The CDR3 bases that were read are TGCAGTGCTAGTCGGGGAGACTGGCAAGAGACC. It translates to CSASRGDWQET. The whole CDR3 protein reads CSASRGDWQETQYF.

There are many counts of this clone. The chain's CDR3 is CASSPDRVTQYF. CDR3 bases read: TGTGCCAGCTCACCCGACAGGGTTACG. The V gene is TRBV18, the J gene TRBJ2-3; 7 bases fit TRBD1. The read terminates 3 residues before the CDR3 end, so the remaining end is supplied by the germline J gene. In germline, CDR1 is KGHSH, CDR2 LQKENI. V dropped 3 bases and J dropped 8; count of bases not matched to a gene: 2. The CDR3 covers 12 residues.

This clone has a count of ten or more. The CDR3 end falls 3 residues outside the read, so it is completed with the germline J gene. The chain recombines TRBV18 with TRBJ2-7, with a tentative D call TRBD1 (6 bases). Germline V CDR1 and CDR2: KGHSH, LQKENI. CDR3 length equals 14 residues. V was cut by 1 base and J by 5 bases, with 12 bases left in between. Here the CDR3 reads CASSPRLGADEQYF. The DNA read from the CDR3 is TGTGCCAGCTCACCACGGTTGGGGGCGGACGAG.

Regarding this clone: The CDR3 end lies 3 residues beyond the end of the read and is filled in from the germline J gene. This chain links TRBV19 with TRBJ2-7; D perhaps matches TRBD2 (6 bases). Germline V gene lookup returns CDR1 LNHDA and CDR2 SQIVND (reference sequence). V was pared by 2 bases and J by 0 bases, with 14 bases between. The CDR3 runs to 16 residues. CDR3 loop: CASSIRGTTYSYEQYF. CDR3 DNA (partial): TGTGCCAGTAGTATACGGGGGACGACCTACTCCTACGAG. The full variable domain, its missing parts supplied by reference TRBV19 and TRBJ2-7, is DGGITQSPKYLFRKEGQNVTLSCEQNLNHDAMYWYRQDPGQGLRLIYYSQIVNDFQKGDIAEGYSVSREKKESFPLTVTSAQKNPTAFYLCASSIRGTTYSYEQYFGPGTRLTVT.

Many counts were recorded for this clone. The read ends 3 residues before the CDR3 terminus; that terminus is restored from the germline J gene. The chain employs TRBV7-9 and TRBJ2-7; D perhaps matches TRBD1 (6 bases). This CDR3 is 13 amino acids long. Trimming took off 5 bases at V and 2 bases at J, with 10 bases between the two ends. The germline CDR1 and CDR2 sequences are SEHNR and FQNEAQ (reference sequence). The part of the CDR3 DNA that was read is TGTGCCAGCAGCCCGGACAGCCCCTACGAG. This encodes CASSPDSPYE. The whole CDR3 sequence is CASSPDSPYEQYF.

In regard to this clone: With the read ending 3 residues before the CDR3 end, the germline J gene is used to fill in that end. This rearrangement joins TRBV20-1 to TRBJ1-3; D remains unclear. This CDR3 is built from 14 residues. The germline V gene has CDR1 DFQATT and CDR2 SNEGSKA (reference sequence). The germline V and J ends were trimmed by 1 base and 0 bases, with 7 bases remaining between them. CDR3 bases read: TGCAGTGCTAGAGGCGTAAGCTCTGGAAACACC. Residues: CSARGVSSGNT. The full-length CDR3 reads as CSARGVSSGNTIYF.

Incomplete CDR3 DNA: TGCGCCAGCAGCTTGGAAAGGGTTCGGGGC. Translated: CASSLERVRG. The whole CDR3 reads CASSLERVRGYTF. The chain couples TRBV5-1 to TRBJ1-2; D gene uncertain. The observed sequence ends 3 residues before the CDR3 terminus, with the missing tail filled in from the germline J gene. The CDR3 has 13 residues. Germline V gives CDR1 SGHRS, CDR2 YFSETQ. The full variable domain, completed using reference TRBV5-1 and TRBJ1-2, is KAGVTQTPRYLIKTRGQQVTLSCSPISGHRSVSWYQQTPGQGLQFLFEYFSETQRNKGNFPGRFSGRQFSNSRSEMNVSTLELGDSALYLCASSLERVRGYTFGSGTRLTVV.

About this clone itself: The read gets to within 3 residues of the CDR3 end, and the germline J gene fills in the rest. V gene TRBV2 combines with J gene TRBJ2-1; 11 positions match TRBD2. This CDR3 contains 18 residues. Trimming removed 2 bases from V and 7 bases from J; junction bases left unmatched: 13. CDR1 is SNHLY, CDR2 FYNNEI, per germline. CDR3 DNA, as far as it was read: TGTGCCAGCAGTGAACAGCTAGCGGGGGGCCCCCCTGATAATGAG. It translates to CASSEQLAGGPPDNE. The whole CDR3 sequence reads CASSEQLAGGPPDNEQFF.

There are a few counts of this clone. CDR3: CASSSAGTGYYEQYF. The sequenced CDR3 bases are TGTGCCAGCAGCTCTGCCGGGACAGGGTATTACGAG. The genes are TRBV7-9 and TRBJ2-7; 9 bases align to TRBD1. The missing CDR3 end, 3 residues past where the read stops, is filled in from the germline J gene. The J segment lost 4 bases and the V segment lost 4 bases, leaving 8 bases of the junction unmatched. Per germline, CDR1 SEHNR and CDR2 FQNEAQ (reference sequence). The CDR3 length is 15 residues. Together with reference TRBV7-9 and TRBJ2-7, the CDR3 gives the full variable domain: DTGVSQNPRHKITKRGQNVTFRCDPISEHNRLYWYRQTLGQGPEFLTYFQNEAQLEKSRLLSDRFSAERPKGSFSTLEIQRTEQGDSAMYLCASSSAGTGYYEQYFGPGTRLTVT.

This clone was found a few times. The sequenced fragment ends 3 residues before the CDR3 boundary, so the rest is inferred from the germline J gene. The J gene is TRBJ2-5, the V gene TRBV7-2, with 9 bases matching TRBD1. Germline CDR1 is SGHTA and CDR2 is FQGNSA. The CDR3 is 14 residues long. Germline trimming cut 5 bases from V and 5 bases from J; bases unmatched to any gene: 6. CDR3 region: CASSPTGGRETQYF. CDR3 DNA, as far as it was read: TGTGCCAGCAGCCCAACAGGGGGCCGGGAGACC.

Worth noting for this clone: The CDR3 end is not reached by the read, which stops 3 residues before it; the germline J gene fills it in. This chain links TRBV20-1 with TRBJ2-7; perhaps D is TRBD1 or TRBD2 (6 bases each). The germline gives CDR1 DFQATT, CDR2 SNEGSKA (reference sequence). The V end lost 0 bases, the J end lost 6 bases, and 18 bases lay between the germline ends. This CDR3 is 15 amino acids long. The CDR3 loop reads CSARDRSRRGSEQYF. The CDR3 DNA, read in part, is TGCAGTGCTAGAGATCGGAGCAGGAGGGGGTCCGAG.

This clone was seen repeatedly, ten times or more. Coverage ceases 3 residues before the CDR3 finishes, and the germline J gene fills in the end. The V call is TRBV14, the J call TRBJ1-1; D gene unclear. The V gene's germline CDR1 is SGHDN and CDR2 FVKESK. The CDR3 covers 15 residues. Deletions cut 0 bases from V and 1 base from J, with 9 bases between. The CDR3 protein is CASSQETRGNTEAFF. The DNA read from the CDR3 is TGTGCCAGCAGCCAAGAGACGCGGGGGAACACTGAA.

This clone was seen a handful of times. Coverage ceases 3 residues before the CDR3 finishes, and the germline J gene fills in the end. Other nucleotide sequences from this sample produce the same CDR3. J is TRBJ1-3 and V is TRBV7-7, with 10 bases matching TRBD1. With 5 bases clipped from V and 4 bases from J, the junction kept 5 bases outside the gene matches. Per the germline V gene, CDR1 is SSHAT and CDR2 is FNYEAQ (reference sequence). This CDR3 has 15 amino acids. Here the CDR3 reads CASSRDRGEGNTIYF. The CDR3 DNA, read in part, is TGTGCCAGCAGCAGGGACAGGGGCGAAGGAAACACC.

There are many counts of this clone. The read gets to within 3 residues of the CDR3 end, and the germline J gene fills in the rest. V usage is TRBV14 and J usage is TRBJ2-3; TRBD1 might be the D (7 bases). CDR1 and CDR2 (germline): SGHDN, FVKESK. The V gene lost 3 bases and the J gene lost 1 base, with 11 bases spanning the gap. The CDR3 totals 15 residues. The CDR3 spells CASSHARGGTDTQYF. The part of the CDR3 DNA that was read is TGTGCCAGCAGCCATGCCAGGGGGGGCACAGATACG. The whole variable domain, filled in from reference TRBV14 and TRBJ2-3, reads EAGVTQFPSHSVIEKGQTVTLRCDPISGHDNLYWYRRVMGKEIKFLLHFVKESKQDESGMPNNRFLAERTGGTYSTLKVQPAELEDSGVYFCASSHARGGTDTQYFGPGTRLTVL.

This clone was counted many times. The read comes to an end 3 residues before the CDR3 does, leaving the germline J gene to fill in the end. The chain combines TRBV7-8 with TRBJ2-3, with D tentatively TRBD2 (6 bases). Looked up from germline, CDR1 is SGHVS and CDR2 is FQNEAQ. The CDR3 extends over 15 amino acids. Between the trimmed V and J ends, which lost 4 bases and 3 bases, there was a span of 14 bases. The part of the CDR3 DNA that was read is TGTGCCAGCAGCTCGCATGGCGCGGGGACAGATACG. Its translation is CASSSHGAGTDT. From start to end, the CDR3 is CASSSHGAGTDTQYF.

A few counts support this clone. CDR3 sequence reads: CACEGGGADTQYF. CDR3 DNA, as far as it was read: TGTGCCTGCGAGGGCGGGGGGGCAGATACG. The V and J genes are TRBV19 and TRBJ2-3; 9 nucleotides align to TRBD2. The read halts 3 residues ahead of the CDR3 end, with the missing end drawn from the germline J gene. CDR1 and CDR2 from the germline V gene are LNHDA and SQIVND (reference sequence). The CDR3 runs to 13 residues. V was pared by 11 bases and J by 4 bases, with 7 bases of the junction left unmatched.

This clone has a count of ten or more. Sequencing ends 3 residues short of the CDR3 end; the germline J gene provides the rest. The chain carries TRBV2 and TRBJ2-3; tentative D call: TRBD2 (6 bases). Trimming took off 7 bases at V and 4 bases at J, with 21 bases between the two ends. The germline CDR1 and CDR2 sequences are SNHLY and FYNNEI. The CDR3 totals 16 residues. The CDR3 DNA, read in part, is TGTGCCAGCACTCCTTTGGTGCGGGGCTGGCCAGATACG. Translation gives CASTPLVRGWPDT. The whole CDR3 sequence is CASTPLVRGWPDTQYF.

There are many counts of this clone. From the germline J gene comes the end of the CDR3, since the read stops 3 residues before it. This chain uses TRBV30 with TRBJ1-6; the match to TRBD1 covers 7 bases. The CDR3 is 14 amino acids. Germline trimming cut 1 base from V and 7 bases from J; bases unmatched to any gene: 4. The V gene's germline CDR1 is GTSNPN and CDR2 SVGIG (reference sequence). The covered CDR3 bases are TGTGCCTGGAGTGGTGGGACAGTCAATTCACCC. This codes for CAWSGGTVNSP. The CDR3 as a whole reads CAWSGGTVNSPLHF. Together with reference TRBV30 and TRBJ1-6, the CDR3 gives the full variable domain: SQTIHQWPATLVQPVGSPLSLECTVEGTSNPNLYWYRQAAGRGLQLLFYSVGIGQISSEVPQNLSASRPQDRQFILSSKKLLLSDSGFYLCAWSGGTVNSPLHFGNGTRLTVT.

Concerning this clone itself: The read ends 3 residues shy of where the CDR3 ends; the end is completed using the germline J gene. The chain combines TRBV18 with TRBJ2-7; 8 bases are shared with TRBD1. The CDR3 length is 15 residues. Germline V gives CDR1 KGHSH, CDR2 LQKENI. Unmatched junction bases numbered 4, after V lost 3 bases and J lost 0 bases. The CDR3 DNA, read in part, is TGTGCCAGCTCACCGGGGACAGGCTACTCCTACGAG. Amino acid sequence: CASSPGTGYSYE. The full CDR3 reads CASSPGTGYSYEQYF.

In this sample, this clone turned up a few times. The CDR3 end falls 3 residues outside the read, so it is completed with the germline J gene. The V call is TRBV6-1, the J call TRBJ2-7; D assignment may be TRBD1 or TRBD2 (5 bases each). CDR1 and CDR2 from the germline V gene are MNHNS and SASEGT. Trimming cost V 2 bases and J 3 bases, with 14 bases left between them. CDR3 length: 15 amino acids. The CDR3 reads CASSELREGIYEQYF. Partial CDR3 DNA: TGTGCCAGCAGTGAACTCCGCGAGGGGATCTACGAG.

The table lists this clone with a few counts. The read gets to within 3 residues of the CDR3 end, and the germline J gene fills in the rest. This chain uses TRBV7-9 with TRBJ2-7; weak D call: TRBD1 (6 bases). Between the trimmed V and J ends, which lost 3 bases and 0 bases, there was a span of 9 bases. In germline, CDR1 is SEHNR, CDR2 FQNEAQ (reference sequence). The CDR3 is made up of 14 amino acids. CDR3 sequence reads: CASSFGQSSYEQYF. The CDR3 bases that were read are TGTGCCAGCAGCTTCGGACAGAGCTCCTACGAG.

This clone was counted ten times or more. The read ends 3 residues early relative to the CDR3; the germline J gene fills the gap. The chain links TRBV5-6 to TRBJ2-5; D not resolved. This CDR3 has 14 residues. Between the trimmed V and J ends, which lost 0 bases and 5 bases, there was a span of 11 bases. Germline V lookup: CDR1 SGHDT, CDR2 YYEEEE. This CDR3 is CASSLAKIWETQYF. CDR3 DNA (partial): TGTGCCAGCAGCTTGGCTAAGATATGGGAGACC.

The table lists this clone with a few counts. CDR3 DNA, as far as it was read: TGCAGTGCCCAGAAGGACTACCAAGAGACC. Encoded protein: CSAQKDYQET. The whole CDR3 protein is CSAQKDYQETQYF. The chain couples TRBV20-1 to TRBJ2-5; a weak D match, TRBD2 (5 bases). The read ends 3 residues before the CDR3 terminus; that terminus is restored from the germline J gene. Trimming left V 6 bases short and J 0 bases short, with 11 bases between. The CDR3 has 13 residues. Germline assignment: CDR1 DFQATT and CDR2 SNEGSKA (reference sequence).

This clone was counted at least ten times. The read terminates 3 residues before the CDR3 end, so the remaining end is supplied by the germline J gene. The chain couples TRBV30 to TRBJ1-1; TRBD1 is a possible D gene (5 bases). The CDR3 totals 14 residues. From germline, CDR1 is GTSNPN and CDR2 SVGIG (reference sequence). V lost 3 bases and J lost 5, with 16 bases in between. Incomplete CDR3 DNA: TGTGCCTGGAGACTTGGAGGGGAGGTGACTGAA. This gives the protein CAWRLGGEVTE. The CDR3 reads in full as CAWRLGGEVTEAFF.